This T cell receptor beta chain derives from a study of identifying expanded T cells in peripheral blood. Study-wide findings and caveats: Over approximately two and four weeks, about 16 and 20 clones changed, versus roughly 1.2 between replicates. Clone count variance between approximately 2-week samples rose with total template count.

A remark on this clone: What it recognizes is unknown.

Germline V gene data show CDR1 as SGHAT and CDR2 as FQNNGV. The CDR3 is 14 amino acids. The V and J ends lost 7 bases and 0 bases respectively, with 13 bases between them. No infections or other immune events were documented during collection. Clones were sequenced by immunoSEQ multiplex PCR, and TCRdb holds only the in-frame ones, with some missing. The sample yields about 110,000 clones, around 89% seen once. V and J are TRBV11-2 and TRBJ2-7; possibly TRBD1 for D (5 bases). Sequencing input: blood. The receptor's source is a person aged 18-69 years in good health. CDR3 region: CASTLPGLSYEQYF. Here the CDR3 DNA reads TGTGCCAGCACCCTCCCAGGGCTCTCCTACGAGCAGTACTTC.